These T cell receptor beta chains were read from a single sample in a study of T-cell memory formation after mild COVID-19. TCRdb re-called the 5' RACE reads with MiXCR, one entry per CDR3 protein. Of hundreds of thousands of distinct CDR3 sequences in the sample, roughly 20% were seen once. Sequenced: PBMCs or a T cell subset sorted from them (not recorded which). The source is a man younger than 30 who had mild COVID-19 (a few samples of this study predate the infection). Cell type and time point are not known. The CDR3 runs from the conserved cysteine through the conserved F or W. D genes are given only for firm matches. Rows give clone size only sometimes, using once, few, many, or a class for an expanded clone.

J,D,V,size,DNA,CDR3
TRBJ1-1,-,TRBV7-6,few,TGTGCCAGCAGCTCACAGGGTGGAATGAACACTGAAGCTTTCTTT,CASSSQGGMNTEAFF
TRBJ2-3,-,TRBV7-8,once,TGTGCCAGCAGCTTAGATCAGGGGAAGGGTTCGTATACGCAGTATTTT,CASSLDQGKGSYTQYF
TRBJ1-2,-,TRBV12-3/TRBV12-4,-,TGTGCCAGCAGGACACAGGTCCCCTCGGGCTACACCTTC,CASRTQVPSGYTF
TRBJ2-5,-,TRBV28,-,TGTGCCAGCAGTTTGGGGTGGCAAGAGACCCAGTACTTC,CASSLGWQETQYF
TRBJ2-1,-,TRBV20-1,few,TGCAGTGCTAGAGGGTACGGGACGGGTATGTACAATGAGCAGTTCTTC,CSARGYGTGMYNEQFF
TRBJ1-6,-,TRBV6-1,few,TGTGCCAGCACCCAGAACAGGGTGGTGGATTCACCCCTCCACTTT,CASTQNRVVDSPLHF
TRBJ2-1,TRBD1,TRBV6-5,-,TGTGCCAGCAGACAGCGTCAGGGGGCTGAGTTCTTC,CASRQRQGAEFF
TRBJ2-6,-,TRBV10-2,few,TGCGCCAGCAGTGACAAGGGGGCGGGAAAGTCCAACGTCCTGACTTTC,CASSDKGAGKSNVLTF
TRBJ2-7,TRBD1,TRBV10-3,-,TGTGCCATCTGGACGCCGGGACAGGGTGGCGACGAGCAGTACTTC,CAIWTPGQGGDEQYF
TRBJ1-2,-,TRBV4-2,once,TGTGCCAGCAGCCACGAAGGAAAGGCCCGGTATGGCTACACCTTC,CASSHEGKARYGYTF
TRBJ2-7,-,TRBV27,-,TGTGCCAGCAGTTCCCATGGGAGTAGAGACGAGCAGTACTTC,CASSSHGSRDEQYF